The next 26 T cell receptor beta chains were all read from a single sample in a study of T cell repertoires in cytomegalovirus infection. MiXCR, applied by TCRdb to the reads, yields one record per CDR3 protein. Of about a million distinct CDR3 sequences listed, 30% to 40% are singletons. Their target antigens are unknown. Sequencing used cultured CD8+ T cells from PBMCs, obtained from culture after CMV antigen stimulation. These receptors all stem from a human donor in good health (CMV status not recorded). Some clones in this sample may be carry-over from other donors' samples.

Only a few counts were recorded for this clonotype. The rearrangement uses TRBV28 and TRBJ1-1, with 8 nucleotides matching TRBD1. V trimming: 3 bases; J trimming: 4 bases; junction bases outside the gene matches: 7. This CDR3 comprises 15 residues. The germline gives CDR1 MDHEN, CDR2 SYDVKM. In nucleotides, the CDR3 is TGTGCCAGCAGTTTCCATGGACAGGGTGGCACTGAAGCTTTCTTT. Its protein is CASSFHGQGGTEAFF.

The gene calls are TRBV7-9 and TRBJ2-2; 7 bases are shared with TRBD1. Germline values: CDR1 SEHNR, CDR2 FQNEAQ (reference sequence). This CDR3 comprises 17 residues. The V segment lost 5 bases and the J segment 0 bases; nucleotides outside the gene matches: 9. As DNA, the CDR3 is TGTGCCAGCAGCCCAGAAGGGGGACAGACGAACACCGGGGAGCTGTTTTTT. This gives the protein CASSPEGGQTNTGELFF.

The J gene is TRBJ2-1, the V gene TRBV28; 10 bases map to TRBD1. Losses at the gene ends were 5 bases for V and 9 bases for J; bases not matched to a gene: 7. This CDR3 is built from 14 residues. Germline values: CDR1 MDHEN, CDR2 SYDVKM. As DNA, the CDR3 is TGTGCCAGCAGTCCGCCGGGACAGGGGACTGAGCAGTTCTTC. Residues: CASSPPGQGTEQFF. The entire variable domain, with the rest obtained from reference TRBV28 and TRBJ2-1, is as follows: DVKVTQSSRYLVKRTGEKVFLECVQDMDHENMFWYRQDPGLGLRLIYFSYDVKMKEKGDIPEGYSVSREKKERFSLILESASTNQTSMYLCASSPPGQGTEQFFGPGTRLTVL.

The chain links TRBV7-6 to TRBJ2-5; 7 bases align to TRBD1. The CDR3 is made up of 15 amino acids. Germline trimming cut 4 bases from V and 2 bases from J; bases unmatched to any gene: 7. Germline values: CDR1 SGHVS, CDR2 FNYEAQ. CDR3 bases: TGTGCCAGCAGCTCCCTAGACAGGGCTCAAGAGACCCAGTACTTC. Amino acids: CASSSLDRAQETQYF.

This clonotype was picked up many times. V and J are TRBV7-2 and TRBJ2-2; D possibly uses TRBD1 or TRBD2 (5 bases each). This CDR3 contains 15 residues. Trimming pared 1 base from V and 3 bases from J, leaving 9 bases between. Germline V gives CDR1 SGHTA, CDR2 FQGNSA. CDR3 residues: CASSLDEGHTGELFF. The CDR3 DNA follows: TGTGCCAGCAGCTTAGATGAGGGGCACACCGGGGAGCTGTTTTTT.

This clonotype was observed a few times. The J gene is TRBJ2-7, the V gene TRBV7-9; D may be TRBD2 (5 bases). CDR3 size: 13 residues. Germline V lookup: CDR1 SEHNR, CDR2 FQNEAQ (reference sequence). V lost 5 bases to trimming and J lost 2 bases, with 10 bases between them. DNA for the CDR3: TGTGCCAGCAGCGGAGGTATCCCCTACGAGCAGTACGTC. It encodes CASSGGIPYEQYV.

The table lists this clonotype with a few counts. V is TRBV7-2 and J is TRBJ2-7, with 7 bases identical to TRBD2. The CDR3 has 14 amino acids. Germline CDR1 is SGHTA and CDR2 is FQGNSA. Germline trimming cut 4 bases from V and 0 bases from J; bases unmatched to any gene: 3. The CDR3 reads CASSWGGSSYEQYV. CDR3 in DNA: TGTGCCAGCAGCTGGGGGGGGAGCTCCTACGAGCAGTACGTC.

The V call is TRBV20-1, the J call TRBJ2-1, with D perhaps TRBD2 (5 bases). Germline loops: CDR1 DFQATT, CDR2 SNEGSKA (reference sequence). This CDR3 spans 14 amino acids. The germline V and J ends were trimmed by 6 bases and 2 bases, with 14 bases remaining between them. This chain's CDR3 is CSALEYGTYNEQFF. The CDR3 region has the DNA TGCAGTGCGCTAGAATACGGGACCTACAATGAGCAGTTCTTC.

The chain combines TRBV7-3 with TRBJ1-2; 7 bases map to TRBD1. V lost 7 bases and J lost 4; bases outside the gene matches: 6. The CDR3 totals 13 residues. Germline values: CDR1 SGHTA, CDR2 FQGTGA. Written as DNA, the CDR3 is TGTGCCAGCACCTCCGGACAGGTCTATGGCTACACCTTC. It encodes CASTSGQVYGYTF.

The chain combines TRBV19 with TRBJ1-6; the match to TRBD1 covers 7 bases. Losses at the gene ends were 6 bases for V and 5 bases for J; bases not matched to a gene: 4. The CDR3 consists of 14 residues. CDR1 is LNHDA and CDR2 is SQIVND in the germline V gene (reference sequence). The CDR3 region has the DNA TGTGCCAGTAGCCGGGACAGAAATAATTCACCCCTCCACTTT. Its protein is CASSRDRNNSPLHF.

This chain connects TRBV20-1 to TRBJ2-7; the D is unclear. This CDR3 spans 13 amino acids. The ends were cut back, 4 bases at V and 4 bases at J, with 14 bases in the middle. CDR1 is DFQATT and CDR2 is SNEGSKA in the germline V gene (reference sequence). CDR3 residues: CSATTDPLYEQYV. Here the CDR3 DNA reads TGCAGTGCTACGACTGACCCCCTTTACGAGCAGTACGTC.

The chain joins TRBV27 to TRBJ2-5; D might be TRBD1 (5 bases). Trimming pared 5 bases from V and 5 bases from J, leaving 12 bases between. The length of the CDR3 is 13 residues. Germline CDR1 reads MNHEY; CDR2 reads SMNVEV (reference sequence). This CDR3 reads CASSPPGFETQYF. The CDR3 DNA reads as TGTGCCAGCAGTCCCCCAGGGTTTGAGACCCAGTACTTC.

J is TRBJ2-1 and V is TRBV5-4; 7 bases align to TRBD1. Trimming at V came to 1 base and at J to 5 bases, leaving 6 bases not matched to a gene. This CDR3 has 15 residues. CDR1 and CDR2 from the germline V gene are SGHNT and YYREEE (reference sequence). CDR3 protein: CASSLPADRDNEQFF. DNA for the CDR3: TGTGCCAGCAGCTTGCCGGCTGACAGGGACAATGAGCAGTTCTTC.

For the CDR3, the DNA is TGTGCCAGCACCGCCGGGACAGGGTTCGGGGAGCTGTTTTTT. Its protein product is CASTAGTGFGELFF. The chain has TRBV12-3 or TRBV12-4 and TRBJ2-2; 9 positions agree with TRBD1. The CDR3 extends over 14 amino acids. J lost 7 bases, V lost 7 bases, and 7 bases had no gene match.

A few counts support this clonotype. V is TRBV7-9 and J is TRBJ2-1, with D possibly TRBD1 on 5 matching bases. Germline assignment: CDR1 SEHNR and CDR2 FQNEAQ (reference sequence). The CDR3 is 13 residues long. V gave up 3 bases and J gave up 7 bases, with 10 bases separating them. This chain's CDR3 is CASSFRQFNEQFF. In nucleotides, the CDR3 is TGTGCCAGCAGCTTCCGACAGTTTAATGAGCAGTTCTTC.

This chain uses TRBV23-1 with TRBJ2-2; no clear D. TRBV23-1 is treated as an ORF (open reading frame) with a function not yet certain. Trimming stripped 0 bases from V and 2 bases from J, with 16 bases between. This CDR3 contains 18 residues. CDR3 in DNA: TGCGCCAGCAGTCAATCGAGTCAGGAAGTGGTCAACACCGGGGAGCTGTTTTTT. Residues: CASSQSSQEVVNTGELFF.

CDR3: CASSIRGGAGELFF. The CDR3 nucleotides read TGTGCCAGTAGTATCCGAGGTGGCGCCGGGGAGCTGTTTTTT. The chain has TRBV19 and TRBJ2-2; no reliable D call. Germline V gene lookup returns CDR1 LNHDA and CDR2 SQIVND (reference sequence). This CDR3 contains 14 residues. Trimming cost V 3 bases and J 6 bases, with 11 bases left between them.

This chain links TRBV7-9 with TRBJ2-5; D is undetermined. The V gene's germline CDR1 is SEHNR and CDR2 FQNEAQ (reference sequence). V was clipped by 4 bases and J by 2 bases, with 5 bases between them. The CDR3 spans 12 residues. CDR3 nucleotides: TGTGCCAGCAGCTCTGTTCAAGAGACCCAGTACTTC. Protein product: CASSSVQETQYF.

This chain links TRBV7-9 with TRBJ2-7; maybe TRBD2 (5 bases). The CDR3 consists of 14 residues. Trimming pared 7 bases from V and 0 bases from J, leaving 13 bases between. The germline CDR1 and CDR2 sequences are SEHNR and FQNEAQ (reference sequence). The CDR3 coding sequence is TGTGCCAGCATTTCGCCCGGGAACTCCTACGAGCAGTACTTC. As protein: CASISPGNSYEQYF.

This chain connects TRBV20-1 to TRBJ1-1; a possible D gene is TRBD1 (6 bases). Trimming stripped 4 bases from V and 10 bases from J, with 13 bases between. Germline V CDR1 and CDR2: DFQATT, SNEGSKA (reference sequence). The CDR3 covers 11 residues. CDR3 sequence (DNA): TGCAGTGCTACTCTGGGGGCGGGAGCTTTCTTT. This codes for CSATLGAGAFF.

The CDR3 sequence: CASTRGGLRGVTDTQYF. The CDR3 DNA sequence: TGTGCCAGCACTCGGGGGGGGTTGCGGGGCGTCACAGATACGCAGTATTTT. This chain connects TRBV27 to TRBJ2-3, with TRBD2 identical over 8 bases. The germline V gene has CDR1 MNHEY and CDR2 SMNVEV (reference sequence). This CDR3 contains 17 residues. The V segment lost 7 bases and the J segment 2 bases; nucleotides outside the gene matches: 14.

The table lists this clonotype with a few counts. The chain carries TRBV6-5 and TRBJ1-4; 8 positions match TRBD1. CDR1 and CDR2 from the germline V gene are MNHEY and SVGAGI. This CDR3 contains 15 residues. Trimming removed 5 bases from V and 5 bases from J; junction bases left unmatched: 7. The CDR3 DNA reads as TGTGCCAGCAGTCCGGGACAGGAGATAAATGAAAAACTGTTTTTT. Amino acid sequence: CASSPGQEINEKLFF.

The chain combines TRBV19 with TRBJ2-3; the D gene is possibly TRBD2 (6 bases). The CDR3 extends over 15 amino acids. The germline gives CDR1 LNHDA, CDR2 SQIVND (reference sequence). Deletions cut 3 bases from V and 6 bases from J, with 16 bases between. In DNA, the CDR3 is TGTGCCAGTAGTATTTGGAGCGGGTACAGTGATACGCAGTATTTT. Protein sequence: CASSIWSGYSDTQYF.

Concerning this clonotype: This clone may be a read error of a much larger clone one base away. V is TRBV7-6 and J is TRBJ1-5; a possible D gene is TRBD1 (6 bases). The germline V and J ends were trimmed by 5 bases and 3 bases, with 17 bases remaining between them. The CDR3 length is 16 residues. CDR1 is SGHVS, CDR2 FNYEAQ, per germline. The CDR3 loop is CASSPSGGRDNQPQHF. The CDR3 nucleotides are TGTGCCAGCAGCCCCAGTGGGGGGCGCGACAATCAGCCCCAGCATTTT.

This clonotype appeared a few times. The chain recombines TRBV7-9 with TRBJ1-3; D remains unclear. The germline V gene has CDR1 SEHNR and CDR2 FQNEAQ (reference sequence). V lost 11 bases, J lost 0 bases, and 11 bases lay in between. The CDR3 contains 13 residues. CDR3 sequence reads: CAGEPVSGNTIYF. The CDR3 DNA follows: TGTGCCGGGGAACCAGTCTCTGGAAACACCATATATTTT. Variable domain in full (rest from reference TRBV7-9 and TRBJ1-3): DTGVSQNPRHKITKRGQNVTFRCDPISEHNRLYWYRQTLGQGPEFLTYFQNEAQLEKSRLLSDRFSAERPKGSFSTLEIQRTEQGDSAMYLCAGEPVSGNTIYFGEGSWLTVV.

The chain uses TRBV27 and TRBJ2-1; D is uncertain. The CDR3 is 17 residues long. CDR1 is MNHEY and CDR2 is SMNVEV in the germline V gene (reference sequence). Trimming pared 7 bases from V and 0 bases from J, leaving 19 bases between. The CDR3 DNA follows: TGTGCCAGCAACGTTAAGGCCGCACCGAGCTCCTACAATGAGCAGTTCTTC. Translation: CASNVKAAPSSYNEQFF.